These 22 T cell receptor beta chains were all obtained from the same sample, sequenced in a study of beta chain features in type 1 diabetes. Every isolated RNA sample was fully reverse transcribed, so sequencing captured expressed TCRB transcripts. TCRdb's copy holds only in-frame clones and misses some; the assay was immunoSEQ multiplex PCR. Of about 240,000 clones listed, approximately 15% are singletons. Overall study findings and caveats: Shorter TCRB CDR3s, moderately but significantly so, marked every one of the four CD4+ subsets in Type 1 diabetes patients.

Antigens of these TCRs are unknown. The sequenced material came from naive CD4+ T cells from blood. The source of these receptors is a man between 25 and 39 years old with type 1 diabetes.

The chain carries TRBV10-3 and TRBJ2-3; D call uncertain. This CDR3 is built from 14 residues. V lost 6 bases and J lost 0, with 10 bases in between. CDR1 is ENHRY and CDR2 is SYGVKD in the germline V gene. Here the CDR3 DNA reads TGTGCCATCAGCCTAGTTGCTAGCACAGATACGCAGTATTTT. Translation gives CAISLVASTDTQYF.

The CDR3 region is CASSSLLTGTEAFF. The CDR3 DNA is TGCGCCAGCAGCTCCCTCCTGACAGGGACTGAAGCTTTCTTT. V usage is TRBV5-1 and J usage is TRBJ1-1, with TRBD1 matching 7 bases. CDR3 length: 14 residues. V lost 3 bases and J lost 5; bases outside the gene matches: 7. Germline lookup yields CDR1 SGHRS and CDR2 YFSETQ.

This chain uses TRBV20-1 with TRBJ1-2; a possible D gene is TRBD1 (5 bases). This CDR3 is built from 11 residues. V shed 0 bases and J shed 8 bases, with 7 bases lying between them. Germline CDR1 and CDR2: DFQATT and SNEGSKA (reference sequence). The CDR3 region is CSARDRAGYTF. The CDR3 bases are TGCAGTGCTAGAGACAGGGCGGGCTACACCTTC.

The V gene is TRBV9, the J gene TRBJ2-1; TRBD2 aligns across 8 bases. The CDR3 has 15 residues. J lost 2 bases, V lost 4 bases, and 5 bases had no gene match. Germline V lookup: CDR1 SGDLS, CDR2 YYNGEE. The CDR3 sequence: CASSMERGTYNEQFF. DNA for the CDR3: TGTGCCAGCAGCATGGAGCGGGGGACCTACAATGAGCAGTTCTTC.

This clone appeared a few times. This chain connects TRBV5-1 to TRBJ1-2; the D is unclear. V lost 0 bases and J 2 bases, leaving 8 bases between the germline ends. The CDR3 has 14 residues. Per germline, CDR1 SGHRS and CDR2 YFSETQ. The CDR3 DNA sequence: TGCGCCAGCAGCTTGGTACCAGGCAACTATGGCTACACCTTC. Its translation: CASSLVPGNYGYTF.

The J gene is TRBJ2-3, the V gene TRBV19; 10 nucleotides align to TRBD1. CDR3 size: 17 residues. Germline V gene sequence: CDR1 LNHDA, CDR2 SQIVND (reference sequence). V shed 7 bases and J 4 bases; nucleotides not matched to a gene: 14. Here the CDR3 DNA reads TGTGCCAGTAAGGGCTGGGTCGGACAGGGGGTCCCAGATACGCAGTATTTT. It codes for CASKGWVGQGVPDTQYF. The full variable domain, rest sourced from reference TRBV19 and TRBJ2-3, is DGGITQSPKYLFRKEGQNVTLSCEQNLNHDAMYWYRQDPGQGLRLIYYSQIVNDFQKGDIAEGYSVSREKKESFPLTVTSAQKNPTAFYLCASKGWVGQGVPDTQYFGPGTRLTVL.

The CDR3 protein is CSATRGTSYEQYF. For the CDR3, the DNA is TGCAGCGCCACCAGGGGGACCTCCTACGAGCAGTACTTC. V usage is TRBV29-1 and J usage is TRBJ2-7; TRBD1 matches 7 bases. The germline V gene encodes CDR1 SQVTM and CDR2 ANQGSEA. CDR3 length: 13 amino acids. V dropped 7 bases and J dropped 0; count of bases not matched to a gene: 6.

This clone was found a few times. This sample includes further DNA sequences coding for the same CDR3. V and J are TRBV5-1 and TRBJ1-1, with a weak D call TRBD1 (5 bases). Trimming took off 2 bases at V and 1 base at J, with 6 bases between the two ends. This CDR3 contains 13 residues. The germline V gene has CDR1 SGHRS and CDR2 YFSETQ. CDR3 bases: TGCGCCAGCAGCTTCAGGGAGAACACTGAAGCTTTCTTT. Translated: CASSFRENTEAFF.

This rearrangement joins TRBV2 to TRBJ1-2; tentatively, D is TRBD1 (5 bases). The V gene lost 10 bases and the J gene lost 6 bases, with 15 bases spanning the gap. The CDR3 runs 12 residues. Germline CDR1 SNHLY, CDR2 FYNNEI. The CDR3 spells CATGGYVDGYTF. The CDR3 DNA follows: TGTGCCACCGGGGGGTATGTAGATGGCTACACCTTC.

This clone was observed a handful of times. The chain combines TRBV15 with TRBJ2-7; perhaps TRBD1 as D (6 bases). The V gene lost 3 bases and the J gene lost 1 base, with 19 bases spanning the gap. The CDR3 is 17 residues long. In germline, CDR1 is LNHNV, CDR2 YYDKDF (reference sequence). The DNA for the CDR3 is TGTGCCACCAGCAGGGCTCCCCGGAGCCAGGGGTCCTACGAGCAGTACTTC. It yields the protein CATSRAPRSQGSYEQYF.

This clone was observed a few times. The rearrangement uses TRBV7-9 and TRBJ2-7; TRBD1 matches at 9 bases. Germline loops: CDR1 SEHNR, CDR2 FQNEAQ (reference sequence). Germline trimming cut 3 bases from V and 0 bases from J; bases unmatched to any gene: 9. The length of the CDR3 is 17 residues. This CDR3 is CASSFTWDRATSYEQYF. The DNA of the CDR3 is TGTGCCAGCAGCTTCACATGGGACAGGGCTACCTCCTACGAGCAGTACTTC.

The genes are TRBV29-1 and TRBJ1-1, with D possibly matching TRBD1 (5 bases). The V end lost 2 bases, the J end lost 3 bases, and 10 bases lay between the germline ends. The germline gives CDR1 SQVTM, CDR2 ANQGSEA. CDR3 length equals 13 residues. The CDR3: CSVERGADTEAFF. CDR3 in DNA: TGCAGCGTTGAAAGGGGCGCGGACACTGAAGCTTTCTTT.

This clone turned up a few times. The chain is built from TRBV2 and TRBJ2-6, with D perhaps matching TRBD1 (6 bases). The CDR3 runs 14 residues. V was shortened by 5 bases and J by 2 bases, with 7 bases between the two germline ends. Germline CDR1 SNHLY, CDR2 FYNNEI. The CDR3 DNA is TGTGCCAGCAGTCCAGGGGCTGGGGCCAACGTCCTGACTTTC. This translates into CASSPGAGANVLTF.

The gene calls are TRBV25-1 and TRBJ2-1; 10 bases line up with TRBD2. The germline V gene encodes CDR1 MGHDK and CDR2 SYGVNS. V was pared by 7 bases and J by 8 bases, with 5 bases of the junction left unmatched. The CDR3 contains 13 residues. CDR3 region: CASKLAGADEQFF. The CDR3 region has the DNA TGTGCCAGCAAGCTAGCGGGAGCTGATGAGCAGTTCTTC.

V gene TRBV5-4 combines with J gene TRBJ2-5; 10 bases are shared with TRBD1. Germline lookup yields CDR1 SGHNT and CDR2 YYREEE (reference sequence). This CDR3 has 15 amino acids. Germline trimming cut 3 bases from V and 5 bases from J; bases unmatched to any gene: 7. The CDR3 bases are TGTGCCAGCAGCTCCACGGGACAGGGGACCGAGACCCAGTACTTC. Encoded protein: CASSSTGQGTETQYF.

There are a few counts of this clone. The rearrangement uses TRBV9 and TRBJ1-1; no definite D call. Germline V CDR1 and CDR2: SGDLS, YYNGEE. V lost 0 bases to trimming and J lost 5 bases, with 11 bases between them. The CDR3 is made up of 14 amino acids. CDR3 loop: CASSVDLGSTEAFF. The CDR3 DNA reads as TGTGCCAGCAGCGTAGACCTGGGGAGTACTGAAGCTTTCTTT. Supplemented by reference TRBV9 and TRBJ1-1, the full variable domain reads DSGVTQTPKHLITATGQRVTLRCSPRSGDLSVYWYQQSLDQGLQFLIQYYNGEERAKGNILERFSAQQFPDLHSELNLSSLELGDSALYFCASSVDLGSTEAFFGQGTRLTVV.

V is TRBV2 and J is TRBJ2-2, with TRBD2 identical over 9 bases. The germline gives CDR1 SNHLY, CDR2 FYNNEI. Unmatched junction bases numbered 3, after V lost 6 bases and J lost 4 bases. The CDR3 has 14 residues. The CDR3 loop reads CASRAGGITGELFF. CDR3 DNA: TGTGCCAGCAGGGCGGGAGGGATCACCGGGGAGCTGTTTTTT.

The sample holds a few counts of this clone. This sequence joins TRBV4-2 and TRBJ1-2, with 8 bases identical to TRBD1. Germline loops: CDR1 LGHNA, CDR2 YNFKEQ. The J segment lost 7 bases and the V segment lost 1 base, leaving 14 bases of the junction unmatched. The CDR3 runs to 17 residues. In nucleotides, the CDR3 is TGTGCCAGCAGCCAAGGGGACAGGTGGGGGGGGGTCTCTGGCTACACCTTC. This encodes CASSQGDRWGGVSGYTF.

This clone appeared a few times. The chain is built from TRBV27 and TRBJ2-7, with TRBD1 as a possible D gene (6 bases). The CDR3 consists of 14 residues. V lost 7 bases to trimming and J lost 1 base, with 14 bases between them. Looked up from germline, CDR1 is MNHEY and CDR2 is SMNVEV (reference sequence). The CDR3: CASKRTVDSYEQYF. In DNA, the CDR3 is TGTGCCAGCAAGAGGACAGTCGATTCCTACGAGCAGTACTTC.

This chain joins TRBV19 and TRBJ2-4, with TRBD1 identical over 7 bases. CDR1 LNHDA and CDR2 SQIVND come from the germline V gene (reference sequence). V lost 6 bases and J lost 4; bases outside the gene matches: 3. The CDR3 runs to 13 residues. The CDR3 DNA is TGTGCCAGTAGGGGACAGCCGAAAAACATTCAGTACTTC. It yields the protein CASRGQPKNIQYF. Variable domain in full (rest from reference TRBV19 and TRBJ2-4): DGGITQSPKYLFRKEGQNVTLSCEQNLNHDAMYWYRQDPGQGLRLIYYSQIVNDFQKGDIAEGYSVSREKKESFPLTVTSAQKNPTAFYLCASRGQPKNIQYFGAGTRLSVL.

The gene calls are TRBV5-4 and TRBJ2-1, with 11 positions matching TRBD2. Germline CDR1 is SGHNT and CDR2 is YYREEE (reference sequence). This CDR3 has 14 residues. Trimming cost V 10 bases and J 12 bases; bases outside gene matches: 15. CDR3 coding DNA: TGTGCCTCTAGGCCCCTAGCGGGGGGAGGGGGGCAGTTCTTC. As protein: CASRPLAGGGGQFF.

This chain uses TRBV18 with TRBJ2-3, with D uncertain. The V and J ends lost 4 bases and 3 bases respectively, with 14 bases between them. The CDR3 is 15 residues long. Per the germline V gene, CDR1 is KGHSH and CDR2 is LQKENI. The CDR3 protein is CASSRRTQRTDTQYF. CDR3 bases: TGTGCCAGCTCACGCCGTACGCAGCGAACAGATACGCAGTATTTT.